This T cell receptor (beta chain) was identified in a study of T cells in Graves' hyperthyroidism and ophthalmopathy. Study-wide results and caveats: Patients with ophthalmopathy were separated from those with stable hyperthyroidism by a 13 V-J model. Before onset, by a median of around 6.4 months, the model predicted ophthalmopathy.

Amplified TCR beta CDR3 regions derived from RNA transcripts. The TCR CDR3 was amplified in a first-round RT-PCR using the HTBI primer set. TCRdb reanalysed the multiplex PCR reads using MiXCR and keeps one entry per CDR3 protein. Of a few hundred thousand distinct CDR3 sequences listed, about a sixth are singletons. This clonotype was seen many times. What it recognizes is unknown. The definition of stable Graves' hyperthyroidism was no ophthalmopathy progression within 18 months. Diagnoses were made from clinical symptoms, serum measures (thyroxine and TRAb), thyroid ultrasound and orbital computed tomography. The ends lost 2 bases at V and 4 bases at J; junction bases unmatched: 3. The CDR3 is 15 amino acids. Germline lookup yields CDR1 DFQATT and CDR2 SNEGSKA (reference sequence).

The J gene is TRBJ2-3, the V gene TRBV20-1; 13 bases are shared with TRBD2. The origin of this receptor is a woman aged 25 to 39 with Graves' hyperthyroidism. Sequencing was carried out using blood. CDR3 in DNA: TGCAGTGCTAGACGGACTAGCGGGAGCGCAGATACGCAGTATTTT. Amino acid sequence: CSARRTSGSADTQYF.